Listed here are 2 T cell receptor beta chains from one sample, sequenced in a study of CD8 T cells in ankylosing spondylitis. TCRdb re-analysed the 5' RACE reads in MiXCR, keeping a single row per CDR3 protein. The data contain roughly 150,000 distinct CDR3 sequences, approximately 7.3% of them singletons. The sequencing sample was made of blood, either unsorted or a sorted T cell fraction (not recorded which). The receptors were sampled from a female donor with ankylosing spondylitis or in good health (not recorded which).

This clonotype was counted at least ten times. The chain joins TRBV20-1 to TRBJ2-5, with D possibly being TRBD1 (6 bases). CDR3 length: 15 amino acids. The V end lost 3 bases, the J end lost 2 bases, and 16 bases lay between the germline ends. Germline V lookup: CDR1 DFQATT, CDR2 SNEGSKA (reference sequence). The CDR3, as DNA: TGCAGTGCTAGCATACAGGGTCGAGCTCAAGAGACCCAGTACTTC. Translation gives CSASIQGRAQETQYF.

This clonotype was detected only a few times. V usage is TRBV24-1 and J usage is TRBJ2-1; the match to TRBD2 covers 8 bases. J gave up 4 bases and V 7 bases, and 8 bases lay outside the gene matches. The CDR3 length is 15 residues. In germline, CDR1 is KGHDR, CDR2 SFDVKD. The CDR3 nucleotides read TGTGCCACCAGCGAACCGAGCGGGGGTTACAATGAGCAGTTCTTC. It is translated as CATSEPSGGYNEQFF.